This T cell receptor (beta chain) emerged from a study of T-cell memory formation after mild COVID-19. Across the study: TCR clusters largely stayed donor specific.

Study-level findings and limits: Memory from before infection featured some responding clones, which suggests cross-reactive memory joined.

TCR alpha and TCR beta cDNA libraries with sample barcodes and UMIs came from 5'RACE using constant-segment primers. TCRdb fed the 5' RACE reads into MiXCR, producing one record per CDR3 protein. Of fewer than 600,000 distinct CDR3 sequences detected, about 22% appear once; the ten largest clones hold roughly 8.3%. On this clonotype itself: Its antigen is unidentified.

Per the germline V gene, CDR1 is SGHVS and CDR2 is FNYEAQ. Trimming removed 0 bases at V and 2 bases at J, with 11 bases between. The CDR3 sequence is 15 residues long. Sample: PBMCs or a T cell subset sorted from them (not recorded which). The clonotype originates from an adult woman who had mild COVID-19 (a few samples of this study predate the infection). Cell type and time point are not known. The rearrangement links TRBV7-6 to TRBJ2-7; D is tentatively TRBD1 or TRBD2 (5 bases each). The CDR3 is CASSLASGAAYEQYF. Written as DNA, the CDR3 is TGTGCCAGCAGCTTAGCTTCCGGGGCCGCCTACGAGCAGTACTTC.